This T cell receptor beta chain was documented in a study of beta chain features in type 1 diabetes. Whole-study findings and limits: There was a moderate but significant shortening of TCRB CDR3s in all four CD4+ subsets of Type 1 diabetes patients.

The authors reverse transcribed all of the isolated RNA, so sequencing captured expressed TCRB transcripts. Profiling relied on immunoSEQ multiplex PCR, and the TCRdb table lists in-frame clones only, not all of them. The repertoire holds more than 550,000 clones, with roughly 13% as singletons. As to this clone: Its antigen is unidentified.

The origin of this receptor is a man aged 18 to 30 with type 1 diabetes. The sample taken for sequencing was naive CD4+ T cells from blood.

The CDR3 region is CASRGQGMAYEQYF. DNA for the CDR3: TGTGCCAGCAGGGGACAGGGTATGGCCTACGAGCAGTACTTC. This chain joins TRBV7-2 and TRBJ2-7, with 9 nucleotides matching TRBD1. The V and J ends lost 6 bases and 2 bases, in that order; junction bases with no gene match: 5. The germline V gene has CDR1 SGHTA and CDR2 FQGNSA. The CDR3 extends over 14 amino acids.